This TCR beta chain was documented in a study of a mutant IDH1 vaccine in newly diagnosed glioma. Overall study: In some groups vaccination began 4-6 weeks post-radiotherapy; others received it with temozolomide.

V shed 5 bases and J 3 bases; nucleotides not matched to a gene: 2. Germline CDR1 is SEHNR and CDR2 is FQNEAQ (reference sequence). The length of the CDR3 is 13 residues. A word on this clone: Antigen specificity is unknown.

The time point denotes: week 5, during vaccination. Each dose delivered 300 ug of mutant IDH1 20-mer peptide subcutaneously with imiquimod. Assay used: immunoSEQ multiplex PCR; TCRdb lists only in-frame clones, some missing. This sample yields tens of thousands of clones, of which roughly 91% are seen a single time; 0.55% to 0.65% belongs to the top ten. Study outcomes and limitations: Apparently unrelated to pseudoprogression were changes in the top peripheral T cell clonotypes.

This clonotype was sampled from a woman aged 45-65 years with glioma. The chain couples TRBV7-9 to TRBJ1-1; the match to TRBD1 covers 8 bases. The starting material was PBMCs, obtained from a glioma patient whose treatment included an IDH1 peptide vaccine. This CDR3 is CASSRGQDTEAFF. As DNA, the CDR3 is TGTGCCAGCAGCAGGGGACAGGACACTGAAGCTTTCTTT.